This T cell receptor beta chain was recorded in a study of regulatory T cells in long-lasting Graves disease. Study-wide background: Antithyroid drugs had been taken by newly diagnosed Graves' patients for under 3 months.

The CDR3 has 15 residues. Germline V CDR1 and CDR2: SGHAT, FQDESV (reference sequence). The V and J ends lost 7 bases and 3 bases, in that order; junction bases with no gene match: 12. The time point was: newly diagnosed GD, antithyroid drugs for less than 3 months. PBMC-extracted RNA yielded the TCR library. This clonotype was counted many times. CDR3-region Arm-PCR and iRepertoire HTBI primers produced the TCR beta libraries. MiXCR, applied by TCRdb to the multiplex PCR reads, yields one record per CDR3 protein. The sample has more than 300,000 distinct CDR3 sequences, 12% seen once. The data also belong to a second study, concerning T cells in Graves' hyperthyroidism and ophthalmopathy. That source notes: Hyperthyroidism was newly diagnosed in patients aged 18 to 65 (duration under 2 months). The TCR CDR3 was amplified in a first-round RT-PCR using the HTBI primer set.

This chain links TRBV11-1 with TRBJ2-7; TRBD2 matches at 7 bases. This TCR derives from a woman under 30 with Graves disease. The sample here was peripheral blood mononuclear cells (PBMCs), taken at new diagnosis, from a patient treated with antithyroid drugs. The CDR3 coding sequence is TGTGCCAGCACCCTACATGGGGGGGTCAGCTACGAGCAGTACTTC. As protein: CASTLHGGVSYEQYF.